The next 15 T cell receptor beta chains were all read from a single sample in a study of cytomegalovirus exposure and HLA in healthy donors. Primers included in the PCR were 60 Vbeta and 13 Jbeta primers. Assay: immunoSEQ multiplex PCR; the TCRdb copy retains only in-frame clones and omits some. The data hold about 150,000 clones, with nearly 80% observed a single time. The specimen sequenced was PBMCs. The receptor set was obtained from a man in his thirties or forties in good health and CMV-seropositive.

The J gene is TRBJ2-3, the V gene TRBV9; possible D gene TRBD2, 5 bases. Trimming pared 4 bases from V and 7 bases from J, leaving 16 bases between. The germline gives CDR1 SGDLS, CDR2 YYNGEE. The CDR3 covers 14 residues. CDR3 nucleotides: TGTGCCAGCAGCTTGGCGGGTGAGGCACATACGCAGTATTTT. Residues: CASSLAGEAHTQYF. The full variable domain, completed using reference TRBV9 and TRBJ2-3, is DSGVTQTPKHLITATGQRVTLRCSPRSGDLSVYWYQQSLDQGLQFLIQYYNGEERAKGNILERFSAQQFPDLHSELNLSSLELGDSALYFCASSLAGEAHTQYFGPGTRLTVL.

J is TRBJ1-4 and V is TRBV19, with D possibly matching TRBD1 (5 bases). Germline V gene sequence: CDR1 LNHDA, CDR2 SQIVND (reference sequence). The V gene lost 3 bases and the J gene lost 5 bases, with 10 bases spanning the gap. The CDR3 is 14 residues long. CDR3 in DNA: TGTGCCAGTAGTATCCAGGGCAGGAATGAAAAACTGTTTTTT. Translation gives CASSIQGRNEKLFF.

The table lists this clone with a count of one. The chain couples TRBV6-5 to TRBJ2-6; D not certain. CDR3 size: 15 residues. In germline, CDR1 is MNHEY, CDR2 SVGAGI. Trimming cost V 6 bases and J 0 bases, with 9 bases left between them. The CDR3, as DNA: TGTGCCAGCAGACCCCAGCGCTCTGGGGCCAACGTCCTGACTTTC. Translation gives CASRPQRSGANVLTF.

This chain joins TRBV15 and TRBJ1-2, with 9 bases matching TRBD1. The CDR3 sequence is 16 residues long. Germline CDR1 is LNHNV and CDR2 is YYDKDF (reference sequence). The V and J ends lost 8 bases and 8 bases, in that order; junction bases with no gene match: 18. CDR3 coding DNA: TGTGCCACCGGGGGGAACAGGGGGCGAGCTTCGAGCGGCTACACCTTC. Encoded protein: CATGGNRGRASSGYTF.

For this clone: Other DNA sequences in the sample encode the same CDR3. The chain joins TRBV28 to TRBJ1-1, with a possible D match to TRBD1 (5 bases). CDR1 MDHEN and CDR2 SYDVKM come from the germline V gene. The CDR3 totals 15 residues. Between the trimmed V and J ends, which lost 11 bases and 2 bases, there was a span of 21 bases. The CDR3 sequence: CAGTTGGASNTEAFF. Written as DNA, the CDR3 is TGTGCCGGGACCACCGGGGGAGCCTCTAACACTGAAGCTTTCTTT.

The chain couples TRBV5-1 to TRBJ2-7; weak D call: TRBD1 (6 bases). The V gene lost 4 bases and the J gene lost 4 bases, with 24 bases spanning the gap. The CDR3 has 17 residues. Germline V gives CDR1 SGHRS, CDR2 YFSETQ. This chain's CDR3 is CASSPGRGQGFGYEQYF. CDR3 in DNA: TGCGCCAGCAGCCCGGGTCGTGGGCAGGGGTTCGGGTACGAGCAGTACTTC.

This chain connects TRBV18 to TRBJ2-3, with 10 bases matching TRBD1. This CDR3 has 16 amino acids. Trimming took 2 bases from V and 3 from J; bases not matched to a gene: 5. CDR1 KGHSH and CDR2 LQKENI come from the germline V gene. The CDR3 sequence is CASSPVTGGATDTQYF. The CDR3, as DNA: TGTGCCAGCTCACCAGTGACAGGGGGCGCGACAGATACGCAGTATTTT.

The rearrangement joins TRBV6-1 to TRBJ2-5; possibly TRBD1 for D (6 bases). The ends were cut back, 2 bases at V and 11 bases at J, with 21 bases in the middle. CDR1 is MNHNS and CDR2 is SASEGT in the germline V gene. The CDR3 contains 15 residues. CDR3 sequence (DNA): TGTGCCAGCAGTGAACGGAAGGACAGTTTGAGGGAGCAGTACTTC. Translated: CASSERKDSLREQYF.

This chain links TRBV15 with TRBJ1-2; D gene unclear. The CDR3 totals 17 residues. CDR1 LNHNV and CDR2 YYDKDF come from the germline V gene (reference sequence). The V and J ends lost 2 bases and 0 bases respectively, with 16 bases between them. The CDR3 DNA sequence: TGTGCCACCAGCAGACACGGCCGGACGGGATCTAACTATGGCTACACCTTC. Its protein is CATSRHGRTGSNYGYTF.

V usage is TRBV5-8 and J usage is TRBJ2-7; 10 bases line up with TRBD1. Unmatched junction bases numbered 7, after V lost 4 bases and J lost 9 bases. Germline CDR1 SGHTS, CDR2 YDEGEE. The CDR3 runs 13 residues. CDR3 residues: CASSGDRGLGQYF. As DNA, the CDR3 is TGTGCCAGCAGCGGAGACAGGGGGCTGGGGCAGTACTTC. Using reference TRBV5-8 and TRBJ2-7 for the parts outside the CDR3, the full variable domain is EAGVTQSPTHLIKTRGQQATLRCSPISGHTSVYWYQQALGLGLQFLLWYDEGEERNRGNFPPRFSGRQFPNYSSELNVNALELEDSALYLCASSGDRGLGQYFGPGTRLTVT.

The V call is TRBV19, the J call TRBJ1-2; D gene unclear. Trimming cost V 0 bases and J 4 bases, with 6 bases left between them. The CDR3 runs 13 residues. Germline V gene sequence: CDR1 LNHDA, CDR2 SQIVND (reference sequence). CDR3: CASSIDSSYGYTF. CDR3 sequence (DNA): TGTGCCAGTAGTATAGACTCGAGCTATGGCTACACCTTC.

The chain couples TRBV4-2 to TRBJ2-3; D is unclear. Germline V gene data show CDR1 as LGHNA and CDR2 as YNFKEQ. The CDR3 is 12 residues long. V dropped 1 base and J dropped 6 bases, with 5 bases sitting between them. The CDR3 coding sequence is TGTGCCAGCAGCCAAGTCGGGGATACGCAGTATTTT. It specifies CASSQVGDTQYF.

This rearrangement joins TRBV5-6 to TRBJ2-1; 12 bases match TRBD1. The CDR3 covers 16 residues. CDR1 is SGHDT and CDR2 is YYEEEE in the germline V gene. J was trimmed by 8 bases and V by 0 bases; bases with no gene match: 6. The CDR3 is CASSLVGTGGRDEQFF. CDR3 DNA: TGTGCCAGCAGCTTGGTCGGGACAGGGGGCAGGGATGAGCAGTTCTTC.

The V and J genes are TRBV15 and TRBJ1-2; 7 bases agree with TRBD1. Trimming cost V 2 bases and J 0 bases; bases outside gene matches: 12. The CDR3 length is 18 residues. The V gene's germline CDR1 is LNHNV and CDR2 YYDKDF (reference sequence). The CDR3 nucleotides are TGTGCCACCAGCAGAAAGGGGACAGCCTGGTTTACTAACTATGGCTACACCTTC. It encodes CATSRKGTAWFTNYGYTF.

The DNA for the CDR3 is TGTGCCAGCAGCTTATCAACAGGGGGGAATCAGCCCCAGCATTTT. This gives the protein CASSLSTGGNQPQHF. This rearrangement joins TRBV7-9 to TRBJ1-5, with 8 bases matching TRBD1. The CDR3 covers 15 residues. In germline, CDR1 is SEHNR, CDR2 FQNEAQ (reference sequence). V lost 2 bases, J lost 4 bases, and 4 bases stayed unmatched.